The clone carrying this TCR beta chain was counted between two and nine times. Its antigen remains unidentified. This CDR3 contains 13 residues. Germline CDR1 SGHTS, CDR2 YDEGEE. V was pared by 2 bases and J by 4 bases, with 9 bases between. This record belongs to a study of cytomegalovirus exposure and HLA in healthy donors. Study-wide results and caveats: Donor immune exposure was known only as CMV serostatus. Trimming of TCR beta V- and J-genes showed a link, identified in a later analysis, to a missense DCLRE1C variant.

Use of 60 Vbeta and 13 Jbeta primers characterized the PCR. Repertoires were generated with immunoSEQ multiplex PCR, while TCRdb's copy carries only in-frame clones and drops some. The sample records 120,000 or so clones, around four fifths being singletons. Material: PBMCs. This TCR derives from a man aged 40-55 years in good health and CMV-seronegative. This chain uses TRBV5-8 with TRBJ1-1; D not resolved. The CDR3: CASSFQEGTEAFF. The DNA of the CDR3 is TGTGCCAGCAGCTTCCAGGAGGGCACTGAAGCTTTCTTT.